This entry is about one TCR beta chain. Germline CDR1 and CDR2: MGHRA and YSYEKL. This CDR3 is 15 amino acids long. With 0 bases removed from V and 5 bases from J, the gap between germline ends came to 11 bases. The entry originates in a study of blood T cell repertoires in COVID-19. Study summary: T cells, B-cell-depleted T cells, or PBMCs provided the cDNA or gDNA that served as material.

As originally analysed: Nucleated cell counts were estimated from reference gene primer amplification. TCRdb keeps only in-frame clones here, not all; method: immunoSEQ multiplex PCR. That table gives V, J and clone size, and the DNA gave D and trimming. Among about 240,000 clones, more than 75% were seen once, and the ten largest hold about 3.3%. This clonotype was obtained from a woman in her thirties or forties with acute COVID-19. V and J are TRBV4-1 and TRBJ1-5, with D tentatively TRBD1 (6 bases). The sequenced sample consisted of PBMCs or T cells enriched from blood (not recorded which). In nucleotides, the CDR3 is TGCGCCAGCAGCCAAGAAAGGACAGTTTATCAGCCCCAGCATTTT. It encodes CASSQERTVYQPQHF.